The source of this T cell receptor beta chain is a study of blood T cell repertoires in COVID-19. Study details: Collection of acute and convalescent COVID-19 samples took place in the United States, Italy and Spain. PBMCs, B-cell-depleted T cells, or T cells provided the cDNA or gDNA that made up the material.

This clone was observed many times. At one of its ends the junction is not consistent with the germline gene, which may arise from a read error. Study processing details: Reference gene primer amplification gave nucleated cell count estimates. The method was immunoSEQ multiplex PCR; TCRdb's version includes in-frame clones alone and lacks a portion of them. V, J and clone size are taken as reported in that table, and D and trimming were inferred from the DNA itself. This sample yields some 270,000 clones, of which about 85% are seen a single time; around 1% belongs to the top ten. This CDR3 contains 14 residues. Germline CDR1 and CDR2: MNHEY and SMNVEV (reference sequence). Seattle's enrolled individuals joined amid active infection and were then monitored longitudinally.

This TCR was sampled from a human donor with COVID-19, enrolled during active disease. The donor label of this sample is uncertain. The sequencing sample was made of peripheral blood. This chain joins TRBV27 and TRBJ2-7, with D tentatively TRBD2 (6 bases). This chain's CDR3 is CATSWIEGLHEQYF. The DNA of the CDR3 is TGTGCCACCAGTTGGATCGAGGGACTCCACGAGCAGTACTTC.